The 6 T cell receptor beta chains below were found in one sample sequenced in a study of blood T cell repertoires in COVID-19. Assay used: immunoSEQ multiplex PCR; TCRdb lists only in-frame clones, some missing. The profile covers some 210,000 clones, with 70% to 90% appearing a single time and 6.2% taken by the ten largest. The sequenced sample was peripheral blood. The origin of the receptors is a woman in her thirties or forties who had recovered from COVID-19.

The chain carries TRBV7-6 and TRBJ1-1; tentatively, D is TRBD1 (5 bases). Germline V gene lookup returns CDR1 SGHVS and CDR2 FNYEAQ. There are 15 residues in the CDR3. V was cut by 3 bases and J by 1 base, with 12 bases left in between. Here the CDR3 reads CASSLGGGANTEAFF. CDR3 bases: TGTGCCAGCAGCTTGGGGGGAGGGGCGAACACTGAAGCTTTCTTT.

The chain links TRBV28 to TRBJ2-5; weak D call: TRBD1 (6 bases). The CDR3 runs to 14 residues. Trimming removed 6 bases at V and 0 bases at J, with 11 bases between. In germline, CDR1 is MDHEN, CDR2 SYDVKM. CDR3 coding DNA: TGTGCCAGCAGCAAACAGGGTAACCAAGAGACCCAGTACTTC. Translated: CASSKQGNQETQYF.

This chain connects TRBV16 to TRBJ1-1; 8 bases match TRBD1. Germline loops: CDR1 KGHSY, CDR2 FQNENV. The CDR3 covers 16 residues. Losses at the gene ends were 4 bases for V and 0 bases for J; bases not matched to a gene: 7. This chain's CDR3 is CASSPRTGKMNTEAFF. The CDR3 DNA sequence: TGTGCCAGCAGCCCACGGACAGGGAAAATGAACACTGAAGCTTTCTTT.

The rearrangement uses TRBV28 and TRBJ2-3; weak D call: TRBD1 (6 bases). Germline CDR1 and CDR2: MDHEN and SYDVKM. V was shortened by 2 bases and J by 2 bases, with 20 bases between the two germline ends. This CDR3 comprises 18 residues. The CDR3, as DNA: TGTGCCAGCAGTTTAATTTCAGGACAGCTCGACAACACAGATACGCAGTATTTT. This codes for CASSLISGQLDNTDTQYF.

The V and J genes are TRBV19 and TRBJ1-1; 7 nucleotides match TRBD1. This CDR3 has 15 amino acids. V shed 6 bases and J 1 base; nucleotides not matched to a gene: 8. Germline V gives CDR1 LNHDA, CDR2 SQIVND (reference sequence). For the CDR3, the DNA is TGTGCCAGTAGAAGGGACAGCGGCCCGAACACTGAAGCTTTCTTT. Its protein product is CASRRDSGPNTEAFF.

The chain joins TRBV4-2 to TRBJ1-3; 7 bases align to TRBD1. This CDR3 is 17 amino acids long. Germline loops: CDR1 LGHNA, CDR2 YNFKEQ. With 2 bases clipped from V and 0 bases from J, the junction kept 7 bases outside the gene matches. The CDR3: CASSQLQGLSSGNTIYF. CDR3 in DNA: TGTGCCAGCAGCCAATTACAGGGGCTCAGCTCTGGAAACACCATATATTTT.